The TCR beta chain described here comes from a study of T cell changes during pregnancy in multiple sclerosis. The repertoire was sequenced with immunoSEQ multiplex PCR; TCRdb's copy has only in-frame clones and lacks some. The sample lists tens of thousands of clones, approximately 91% seen once, with approximately 2% in the top ten. The V and J ends lost 5 bases and 3 bases respectively, with 19 bases between them. Germline V gene lookup returns CDR1 MNHEY and CDR2 SMNVEV (reference sequence). This CDR3 comprises 16 residues. This receptor was taken from a female donor in good health, enrolled as a control in a pregnancy study. J is TRBJ1-1 and V is TRBV27; a possible D gene is TRBD1 (6 bases). Source: CD4+ T cells from peripheral blood mononuclear cells, taken after pregnancy. In DNA, the CDR3 is TGTGCCAGCAGTACCCTGGGGGCGACAGGAGACACTGAAGCTTTCTTT. Protein sequence: CASSTLGATGDTEAFF.